Detailed here is one T cell receptor (beta chain). This clonotype was seen a few times. The antigen it binds to is not known. The sample holds no much larger clone one base away, and base qualities are not on file. These data belong to a study of patients and donors after allogeneic stem cell transplantation (TCRdb year 2020). From the cysteine up to the phenylalanine, the CDR3 has a length of 14 residues. Left in the record is the CDR3 DNA by itself, 42 bases read in frame from the first base. V loses 6 bases at its end and J loses 7 bases; junction bases beyond the gene matches: 7. Library method: RT-PCR. The reads were generated on a NextSeq 550. TCRdb handled the public reads itself, with Q25 trimming in fastp and clone calling in MiXCR, and kept productive beta chains. Here each entry gathers all rows of one CDR3 protein and keeps the most common genes and DNA. The sample contains over 400,000 distinct CDR3 sequences, 15% to 20% of them found a single time. Clones ranked in the top ten supply 7% to 7.5% of the sample.

The chain joins TRBV12-3 or TRBV12-4 to TRBJ1-5, with TRBD1 matching 9 junction bases. This TCR was sampled from a human donor who was either an allogeneic HSCT recipient or a stem cell or donor lymphocyte infusion donor (not recorded which). It is not recorded whose cells these are; they may come from a transplant donor. The sequenced sample consisted of blood, either unsorted or a sorted T cell fraction (not recorded which). The nucleotide sequence is TGTGCCAGCAGACAGGGGGCTACGAGGCAGCCCCAGCATTTT. Its protein is CASRQGATRQPQHF.